This T cell receptor beta chain stems from a study of CD4 T cells in relation to SARS-CoV-2 and coronaviruses. In the study overall: The HLA restriction of the shared crossreactive spike epitopes was mapped. Findings and limits, study-wide: SARS-CoV-2-driven expansion was significantly weaker in crossreactive than monoreactive clones.

The protocol was immunoSEQ multiplex PCR, while the TCRdb copy is restricted to in-frame clones and leaves out a portion. The sample has 32,000 or so clones, about 80% seen once; the top ten hold under 15%. Trimming removed 9 bases at V and 4 bases at J, with 15 bases between. Per germline, CDR1 MNHGY and CDR2 SAAAGT. The CDR3 has 13 residues. Unexposed donor CD4+ T cells date from 2011-2018, before the COVID-19 pandemic. CD4+ T cells were isolated from the cells after roughly 11 days of culture. Fresh IL-2 medium replaced half the medium on days 3 and 7. On this clone: The antigen is undetermined.

The sequencing input was CD4+ T cells from PBMCs, cultured in vitro. This clonotype was obtained from a human donor in good health. The chain employs TRBV6-8 and TRBJ1-2; TRBD1 is a possible D gene (5 bases). This chain's CDR3 is CASNGGVGYGYTF. Here the CDR3 DNA reads TGTGCCAGTAACGGAGGGGTCGGCTATGGCTACACCTTC.